Listed here are 29 T cell receptor beta chains from one sample, sequenced in a study of control samples from healthy donors and cancer patients (dated by TCRdb to between 2020 and 2021). To prepare the library, the immunoSEQ multiplex PCR assay was applied. Not all clones reach the TCRdb copy of this immuneACCESS table, which keeps in-frame sequences only. Checked studies attribute under half of the gap to unresolved V genes and leave the rest unexplained. The table for this sample lists 90,000 to 150,000 clones; just over 90% of them were counted only once. The top ten clones comprise about 7.2% of the sample. Sequenced sample: blood. Receptor source: a woman younger than 30 in good health.

This clone occurred once. V and J are TRBV2 and TRBJ1-1; possible D gene TRBD1, 5 bases. Germline V gives CDR1 SNHLY, CDR2 FYNNEI. V was cut by 6 bases and J by 3 bases, with 14 bases left in between. The CDR3 length is 14 residues. DNA for the CDR3: TGTGCCAGCAGCGGAAACGTCAGGGACACTGAAGCTTTCTTT. The encoded protein is CASSGNVRDTEAFF.

The rearrangement joins TRBV24-1 to TRBJ1-2; D unresolved. The CDR3 consists of 12 residues. CDR1 is KGHDR and CDR2 is SFDVKD in the germline V gene. Trimming cost V 6 bases and J 2 bases, with 6 bases left between them. The CDR3 coding sequence is TGTGCCACCAGTCCCAACAACTATGGCTACACCTTC. It yields the protein CATSPNNYGYTF.

The chain has TRBV11-1 and TRBJ1-1; D is unclear. Trimming removed 6 bases at V and 6 bases at J, with 17 bases between. CDR1 and CDR2 (germline): SGHAT, FQDESV (reference sequence). CDR3 length: 14 amino acids. This chain's CDR3 is CASRAGSDVAEAFF. CDR3 sequence (DNA): TGTGCCAGCAGGGCCGGGAGCGACGTCGCTGAAGCTTTCTTT.

The rearrangement joins TRBV6-5 to TRBJ1-1; 8 nucleotides agree with TRBD1. CDR1 and CDR2 from the germline V gene are MNHEY and SVGAGI. The CDR3 spans 13 residues. Trimming cost V 8 bases and J 0 bases; bases outside gene matches: 2. The CDR3 nucleotides read TGTGCCAGCTGGGACAGGATGAACACTGAAGCTTTCTTT. Its translation: CASWDRMNTEAFF.

The V and J genes are TRBV28 and TRBJ2-7; D may be TRBD2 (5 bases). In germline, CDR1 is MDHEN, CDR2 SYDVKM. The length of the CDR3 is 14 residues. Trimming removed 6 bases from V and 3 bases from J, with 15 bases in between. Written as DNA, the CDR3 is TGTGCCAGCAGGACGACGGAGGCCGACTACGAGCAGTACTTC. Amino acid sequence: CASRTTEADYEQYF.

The rearrangement joins TRBV12-3 or TRBV12-4 to TRBJ2-2; D is undetermined. Trimming removed 8 bases from V and 6 bases from J, with 7 bases in between. The CDR3 has 11 amino acids. The CDR3 sequence is CASESAGELFF. The CDR3 DNA follows: TGTGCCAGCGAGAGCGCCGGGGAGCTGTTTTTT.

This clone was observed a few times. The chain employs TRBV19 and TRBJ2-5; a possible D gene is TRBD1 (5 bases). The V gene's germline CDR1 is LNHDA and CDR2 SQIVND (reference sequence). The V end lost 3 bases, the J end lost 1 base, and 12 bases lay between the germline ends. CDR3 length equals 15 residues. For the CDR3, the DNA is TGTGCCAGTAGTATCCTCAGGGATTTCCAAGAGACCCAGTACTTC. This sequence encodes CASSILRDFQETQYF. The variable domain in full, completed from reference TRBV19 and TRBJ2-5, reads DGGITQSPKYLFRKEGQNVTLSCEQNLNHDAMYWYRQDPGQGLRLIYYSQIVNDFQKGDIAEGYSVSREKKESFPLTVTSAQKNPTAFYLCASSILRDFQETQYFGPGTRLLVL.

This clone came up a few times. The CDR3 loop is CATSDRDRYTF. The CDR3 DNA reads TGTGCCACCAGTGATCGGGACAGATACACCTTC. V gene TRBV24-1 combines with J gene TRBJ1-2; 7 nucleotides align to TRBD1. After removal of 3 bases from V and 11 bases from J, the junction contained 2 bases not matched to a gene. Germline V lookup: CDR1 KGHDR, CDR2 SFDVKD. The CDR3 has 11 residues.

The V call is TRBV5-4, the J call TRBJ1-5, with TRBD1 as a possible D gene (5 bases). CDR1 is SGHNT and CDR2 is YYREEE in the germline V gene (reference sequence). This CDR3 spans 14 amino acids. V was pared by 2 bases and J by 7 bases, with 13 bases between. CDR3 region: CASSFSGLEQPQHF. The CDR3 nucleotides read TGTGCCAGCAGCTTCTCAGGGCTAGAGCAGCCCCAGCATTTT.

V and J are TRBV21-1 and TRBJ1-5. TRBV21-1 corresponds to a pseudogene. This CDR3 region has 12 residues. The DNA of the CDR3 is TGTGCCAGCAGCAAAGGTAGTCAGCCCCAGCATTTT. It codes for CASSKGSQPQHF.

This chain links TRBV2 with TRBJ1-6; D is ambiguous. CDR3 length equals 13 residues. The germline CDR1 and CDR2 sequences are SNHLY and FYNNEI. Trimming stripped 3 bases from V and 7 bases from J, with 7 bases between. The CDR3 is CASSEGRNSPLHF. CDR3 DNA sequence: TGTGCCAGCAGTGAGGGGAGGAATTCACCCCTCCACTTT.

The rearrangement links TRBV5-6 to TRBJ2-5; D is possibly TRBD1 (5 bases). Trimming pared 1 base from V and 1 base from J, leaving 8 bases between. Germline V CDR1 and CDR2: SGHDT, YYEEEE. The CDR3 is made up of 14 amino acids. The CDR3 nucleotides are TGTGCCAGCAGCTTGCAGGGCGTCCAAGAGACCCAGTACTTC. Its protein is CASSLQGVQETQYF.

Of note for this clone: Other DNA sequences in the same sample also yield this CDR3. This chain joins TRBV27 and TRBJ1-5; D gene ambiguous. V was trimmed by 0 bases and J by 4 bases, leaving 4 bases between them. Germline V gene data show CDR1 as MNHEY and CDR2 as SMNVEV (reference sequence). CDR3 length equals 13 residues. The CDR3 DNA reads as TGTGCCAGCAGTTTATCCGGGAATCAGCCCCAGCATTTT. This codes for CASSLSGNQPQHF.

The rearrangement links TRBV6-2 or TRBV6-3 to TRBJ2-7, with 8 bases matching TRBD2. Germline lookup yields CDR1 MNHEY and CDR2 SVGEGT. The trim removed 6 bases at V and 3 bases at J, leaving 10 bases unmatched. This CDR3 region has 15 residues. The CDR3 spells CASSRSLAGRYEQYF. CDR3 DNA sequence: TGTGCCAGCAGCCGCAGCCTAGCGGGCCGCTACGAGCAGTACTTC.

This chain joins TRBV11-2 and TRBJ2-1, with D possibly TRBD2 on 5 matching bases. Trimming removed 0 bases at V and 4 bases at J, with 16 bases between. Germline V CDR1 and CDR2: SGHAT, FQNNGV. CDR3 size: 17 residues. The CDR3 bases are TGTGCCAGCAGCTTAGAGGTCTTGAGGGCGAAGTACAATGAGCAGTTCTTC. It yields the protein CASSLEVLRAKYNEQFF.

The rearrangement uses TRBV7-2 and TRBJ2-7; TRBD1 agrees at 9 bases. The CDR3 is 15 residues long. Germline V gives CDR1 SGHTA, CDR2 FQGNSA. J was trimmed by 6 bases and V by 0 bases; bases with no gene match: 6. The CDR3 region has the DNA TGTGCCAGCAGCTTAGCGCAATTACAGGGGGCCGAGCAGTACTTC. Translated: CASSLAQLQGAEQYF.

The CDR3 protein is CASRGQGDYIDEQFF. The CDR3, as DNA: TGTGCCAGCCGTGGACAGGGGGATTACATCGATGAGCAGTTCTTC. The chain employs TRBV18 and TRBJ2-1, with TRBD1 identical over 10 bases. This CDR3 spans 15 amino acids. Germline CDR1 KGHSH, CDR2 LQKENI. J lost 8 bases, V lost 8 bases, and 12 bases had no gene match.

The rearrangement joins TRBV19 to TRBJ1-6, with a tentative D call TRBD1 (5 bases). Trimming took 6 bases from V and 8 from J, leaving 11 bases between them. The CDR3 length is 13 residues. Germline V gene data show CDR1 as LNHDA and CDR2 as SQIVND (reference sequence). CDR3: CASRRGGDSPLHF. The CDR3 DNA reads TGTGCCAGTAGGCGGGGGGGGGATTCACCCCTCCACTTT.

The CDR3: CASSFEGQAKNIQYF. CDR3 nucleotide sequence: TGTGCCAGCAGCTTTGAAGGCCAAGCCAAAAACATTCAGTACTTC. The chain links TRBV5-6 to TRBJ2-4; D not resolved. V lost 2 bases and J 0 bases, leaving 9 bases between the germline ends. This CDR3 has 15 amino acids. Germline V gene sequence: CDR1 SGHDT, CDR2 YYEEEE.

This rearrangement joins TRBV19 to TRBJ1-1; possible D gene TRBD1, 5 bases. V dropped 4 bases and J dropped 7 bases, with 13 bases sitting between them. The CDR3 runs to 13 residues. The germline CDR1 and CDR2 sequences are LNHDA and SQIVND (reference sequence). CDR3 region: CASSNRDGGEAFF. CDR3 nucleotide sequence: TGTGCCAGTAGTAATCGGGACGGGGGTGAAGCTTTCTTT.

The chain couples TRBV19 to TRBJ2-7; the D gene could be TRBD1 or TRBD2 (6 bases each). V lost 3 bases and J 2 bases, leaving 14 bases between the germline ends. CDR3 length equals 15 residues. CDR1 and CDR2 (germline): LNHDA, SQIVND (reference sequence). The CDR3 coding sequence is TGTGCCAGTAGTATGTTGGGGGGCCATGCCTACGAGCAGTACTTC. This sequence encodes CASSMLGGHAYEQYF.

The rearrangement joins TRBV24-1 to TRBJ1-5; D gene uncertain. The V gene's germline CDR1 is KGHDR and CDR2 SFDVKD. CDR3 length: 13 amino acids. Trimming removed 5 bases from V and 6 bases from J, with 10 bases in between. The CDR3 region is CATSGVPGQPQHF. Here the CDR3 DNA reads TGTGCCACCAGTGGGGTCCCAGGTCAGCCCCAGCATTTT.

The chain links TRBV7-6 to TRBJ2-7; 7 nucleotides match TRBD2. Germline values: CDR1 SGHVS, CDR2 FNYEAQ. After removal of 1 base from V and 4 bases from J, the junction contained 7 bases not matched to a gene. The CDR3 consists of 15 residues. The DNA of the CDR3 is TGTGCCAGCAGCTTAGATGTGGGAGGGACTTACGAGCAGTACTTC. Translated, it gives CASSLDVGGTYEQYF.

The chain has TRBV7-3 and TRBJ1-1, with 8 bases that match TRBD1. Germline loops: CDR1 SGHTA, CDR2 FQGTGA. The CDR3 is 13 amino acids. Trimming cost V 4 bases and J 5 bases; bases outside gene matches: 3. The CDR3 region is CASSSGQGTEAFF. The CDR3 coding sequence is TGTGCCAGCAGCTCTGGACAGGGTACTGAAGCTTTCTTT.

The chain links TRBV5-1 to TRBJ2-3; no firm D call. The CDR3 is made up of 14 amino acids. V gave up 6 bases and J gave up 0 bases, with 11 bases separating them. Looked up from germline, CDR1 is SGHRS and CDR2 is YFSETQ. The CDR3: CASKTDLSTDTQYF. In nucleotides, the CDR3 is TGCGCCAGCAAAACAGACCTTAGCACAGATACGCAGTATTTT. The entire variable domain, with the rest obtained from reference TRBV5-1 and TRBJ2-3, is as follows: KAGVTQTPRYLIKTRGQQVTLSCSPISGHRSVSWYQQTPGQGLQFLFEYFSETQRNKGNFPGRFSGRQFSNSRSEMNVSTLELGDSALYLCASKTDLSTDTQYFGPGTRLTVL.

Only one count was recorded for this clone. V gene TRBV5-6 combines with J gene TRBJ2-7; D remains ambiguous. Germline CDR1 is SGHDT and CDR2 is YYEEEE. The CDR3 sequence is 13 residues long. V was cut by 0 bases and J by 4 bases, with 8 bases left in between. CDR3 sequence reads: CASSLDLGYEQYF. The DNA of the CDR3 is TGTGCCAGCAGCTTGGATCTGGGATACGAGCAGTACTTC.

The chain employs TRBV9 and TRBJ2-5; 8 bases fit TRBD1. The CDR3 extends over 16 amino acids. V was clipped by 2 bases and J by 5 bases; unmatched bases: 11. CDR1 and CDR2 from the germline V gene are SGDLS and YYNGEE. CDR3 in DNA: TGTGCCAGCAGCGTTGGGCAGGGGGCTTCGTCGGAGACCCAGTACTTC. It codes for CASSVGQGASSETQYF.

The table lists this clone with a count of one. Relative to the germline gene, one junction end is altered; a read error may explain this. The chain is built from TRBV10-3 and TRBJ1-2, with TRBD1 as a possible D gene (5 bases). The germline V gene has CDR1 ENHRY and CDR2 SYGVKD. The CDR3 spans 17 residues. The CDR3 coding sequence is TGTGCCATCACTGAGGTAGGCCCCGGGACGGAGAACTATGGCTACACCTTC. This translates into CAITEVGPGTENYGYTF.

The V call is TRBV27, the J call TRBJ1-5, with D possibly matching TRBD1 (5 bases). V was cut by 2 bases and J by 6 bases, with 8 bases left in between. In germline, CDR1 is MNHEY, CDR2 SMNVEV (reference sequence). The length of the CDR3 is 13 residues. The DNA for the CDR3 is TGTGCCAGCAGTTTAAGGGGAACTCAGCCCCAGCATTTT. Its protein product is CASSLRGTQPQHF.